The 9 T cell receptor beta chains below all came from one sample that was sequenced in a study of blood T cell repertoires in COVID-19. Using immunoSEQ multiplex PCR, the repertoire was profiled, and TCRdb retains in-frame clones only, with some absent. The data contain 55,000 to 70,000 clones, 88% of them seen just once; the ten biggest clones take up 43%. The sample comprised peripheral blood. The receptors shown here come from an older woman with COVID-19, enrolled during active disease.

This chain joins TRBV5-4 and TRBJ2-1; 9 bases align to TRBD2. The CDR3 consists of 16 residues. Germline assignment: CDR1 SGHNT and CDR2 YYREEE (reference sequence). The V and J ends lost 0 bases and 4 bases, in that order; junction bases with no gene match: 5. CDR3 DNA sequence: TGTGCCAGCAGCTTGGTAGGCGGGGGGGCTTACAATGAGCAGTTCTTC. Translation gives CASSLVGGGAYNEQFF.

The J gene is TRBJ2-5, the V gene TRBV20-1; D remains ambiguous. The CDR3 is 10 amino acids. Germline V CDR1 and CDR2: DFQATT, SNEGSKA (reference sequence). The germline V and J ends were trimmed by 0 bases and 7 bases, with 3 bases remaining between them. The CDR3 is CSARDRTQYF. In nucleotides, the CDR3 is TGCAGTGCTAGAGATAGGACCCAGTACTTC.

The chain couples TRBV11-3 to TRBJ2-1; TRBD2 agrees at 7 bases. Germline loops: CDR1 SGHNT, CDR2 YENEEA. The J segment lost 2 bases and the V segment lost 5 bases, leaving 9 bases of the junction unmatched. The CDR3 consists of 16 residues. The chain's CDR3 is CASSRGDGRTYNEQFF. For the CDR3, the DNA is TGTGCCAGCAGCCGGGGGGACGGGAGGACCTACAATGAGCAGTTCTTC.

The chain recombines TRBV11-1 with TRBJ1-2, with a weak D call TRBD1 (6 bases). The CDR3 totals 16 residues. The V gene's germline CDR1 is SGHAT and CDR2 FQDESV (reference sequence). The germline V and J ends were trimmed by 2 bases and 4 bases, with 17 bases remaining between them. CDR3 bases: TGTGCCAGCAGCTTATCTGAGGACAGTATGGCCTATGGCTACACCTTC. Encoded protein: CASSLSEDSMAYGYTF.

The J gene is TRBJ2-5, the V gene TRBV28; D remains ambiguous. The germline CDR1 and CDR2 sequences are MDHEN and SYDVKM. V was clipped by 2 bases and J by 5 bases, with 6 bases between them. The CDR3 is 12 residues long. DNA of the CDR3: TGTGCCAGCAGTTTAGGCATGGAGACCCAGTACTTC. It yields the protein CASSLGMETQYF.

This clone showed up just a few times. The chain uses TRBV7-9 and TRBJ1-2; D is possibly TRBD1 (6 bases). CDR1 and CDR2 (germline): SEHNR, FQNEAQ (reference sequence). Deletions cut 5 bases from V and 4 bases from J, with 11 bases between. CDR3 length: 13 residues. The DNA of the CDR3 is TGTGCCAGCAGCCCTAGGGGGACCTATGGCTACACCTTC. Protein sequence: CASSPRGTYGYTF.

Concerning this clone itself: This may be a read error: a much more frequent sequence differs by one nucleotide. The chain employs TRBV6-5 and TRBJ1-1, with D unresolved. V shed 0 bases and J shed 1 base, with 3 bases lying between them. This CDR3 region has 13 residues. The V gene's germline CDR1 is MNHEY and CDR2 SVGAGI. The CDR3 nucleotides are TGTGCCAGCAGTTACTCCCGGAACACTGAAGCTTTCTTT. Its translation: CASSYSRNTEAFF.

This chain uses TRBV3-1 (or the pseudogene TRBV3-2) with TRBJ2-7; a weak D match, TRBD1 (6 bases). Germline-derived CDR1 and CDR2 are LGHDT and YNNKEL (reference sequence). There are 14 residues in the CDR3. Trimming removed 4 bases from V and 5 bases from J, with 15 bases in between. CDR3 in DNA: TGTGCCAGCAGCCCTTTCGACAGGTATCACGAGCAGTACTTC. Translating it yields CASSPFDRYHEQYF.

The chain couples TRBV29-1 to TRBJ1-1; D gene uncertain. The CDR3 sequence is 15 residues long. V was trimmed by 5 bases and J by 1 base, leaving 17 bases between them. Germline CDR1 is SQVTM and CDR2 is ANQGSEA. As DNA, the CDR3 is TGCAGCGTTCATTCCCGCCTGCGGTGGAACACTGAAGCTTTCTTT. Translation gives CSVHSRLRWNTEAFF.